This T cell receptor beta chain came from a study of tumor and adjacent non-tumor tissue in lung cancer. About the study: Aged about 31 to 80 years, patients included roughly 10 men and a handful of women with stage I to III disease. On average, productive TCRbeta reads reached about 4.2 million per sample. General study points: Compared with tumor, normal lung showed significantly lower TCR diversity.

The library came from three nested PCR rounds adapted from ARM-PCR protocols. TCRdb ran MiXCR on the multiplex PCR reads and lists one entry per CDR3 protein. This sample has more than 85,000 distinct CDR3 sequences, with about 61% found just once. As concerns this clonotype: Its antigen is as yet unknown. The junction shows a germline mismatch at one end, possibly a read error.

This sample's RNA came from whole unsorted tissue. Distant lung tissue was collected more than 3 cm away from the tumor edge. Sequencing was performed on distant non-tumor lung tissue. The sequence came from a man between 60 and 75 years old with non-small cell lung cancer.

CDR3: CATSLVSRSYEQYF. In DNA form, the CDR3 reads TGTGCCACCAGCTTAGTCTCCAGATCCTACGAGCAGTACTTC. This chain connects TRBV7-9 to TRBJ2-7; no definite D call. CDR1 is SEHNR and CDR2 is FQNEAQ in the germline V gene (reference sequence). The CDR3 has 14 amino acids.